What follows is one T cell receptor (beta chain) and its context. Other DNA sequences of this sample code for an identical CDR3. This record belongs to a study of shared clonotypes between healthy human individuals. The investigators split CD4+ cells into a CD45RA+ naive subset and a CD45RA-negative memory subset. The V end lost 1 base, the J end lost 4 bases, and 8 bases lay between the germline ends. This CDR3 comprises 13 residues. CDR1 and CDR2 from the germline V gene are SGHTA and FQGNSA. The data were produced by immunoSEQ multiplex PCR, yet TCRdb's version contains in-frame clones alone and is incomplete. Among some 2,000,000 clones listed, 95% were seen once.

Specimen: naive CD4+ T cells sorted from blood. Stated subset: CD45RA+ positively selected. The chain uses TRBV7-2 and TRBJ2-7; no clear D gene. The source is a man younger than 35 in good health. The CDR3 nucleotides are TGTGCCAGCAGCTTAGTCATCTCTTACGAGCAGTACTTC. This sequence encodes CASSLVISYEQYF.